This T cell receptor (beta chain) was observed in a study of T and B cells in COVID-19 patients. Overall study: Blood was sampled from COVID-19 patients who were either actively infected or recovered.

This clonotype was detected a few times. Its cognate antigen is unknown. From blood, about 220-500 ng of genomic DNA served as TRB template. Regarding the study as a whole: At recovery TRB diversity and richness exceeded healthy donors, after highly clonal active COVID-19 repertoires. The recovered cohort had about 2,300 exclusive TCR clusters, including around 34 low generation probability clusters.

BIOMED2 TRB-A/B primer pools were used in multiplex TRB PCR. TCRdb used MiXCR to reprocess the multiplex PCR reads, holding one entry per CDR3 protein. This sample yields 15,000 to 20,000 distinct CDR3 sequences, of which approximately 30% are seen a single time; around 4.3% belongs to the top ten. V trimming: 0 bases; J trimming: 5 bases; junction bases outside the gene matches: 6. Germline V gene data show CDR1 as LGHNA and CDR2 as YSLEER. The CDR3 contains 15 residues. This receptor was obtained from a human donor who had recovered from COVID-19. The sequenced material came from blood. The rearrangement joins TRBV4-3 to TRBJ1-2, with 7 positions matching TRBD1. CDR3 in DNA: TGCGCCAGCAGCCAAGACTGGACAGGAGCTTATGGCTACACCTTC. It translates to CASSQDWTGAYGYTF.